A selection of T cell receptor beta chains follows, all from one sample in a study of T cell responses to AZD1222 COVID-19 vaccine. This table comes from immunoSEQ multiplex PCR, and its TCRdb copy is limited to in-frame clones, with some not included. Counted here are fewer than 200,000 clones, 90% occurring once; the ten biggest clones make up about 4.1%. This specimen consisted of peripheral blood, obtained 28 days after the second dose of the MenACWY control vaccine. These receptors were taken from an adult who received the MenACWY meningococcal vaccine as a control. The CDR3 runs from the conserved cysteine through the conserved F or W. The D gene is left open where the match is weak. Only part of the rows carry a size: once, few, many, or a class if the clone is expanded.

>-|TRBV5-6|TRBJ2-6|few
CASNSPGANVLTF
TGTGCCAGCAACTCGCCTGGGGCCAACGTCCTGACTTTC
>TRBD1|TRBV10-3|TRBJ2-7|-
CAISESGTGATYEQYF
TGTGCCATCAGTGAGTCCGGGACAGGGGCAACCTACGAGCAGTACTTC
>-|TRBV28|TRBJ2-6|-
CASRAVLSGANVLTF
TGTGCCAGCAGGGCGGTTCTCTCTGGGGCCAACGTCCTGACTTTC
>-|TRBV4-3|TRBJ2-7|-
CASSQQGGYEQYF
TGCGCCAGCAGCCAACAGGGTGGGTACGAGCAGTACTTC
>-|TRBV7-2|TRBJ1-6|few
CASSLGPGFYNSPLHF
TGTGCCAGCAGCTTAGGGCCTGGCTTCTATAATTCACCCCTCCACTTT
>-|TRBV10-2|TRBJ1-2|once
CASNFAGASGYTF
TGCGCCAGCAATTTTGCCGGGGCAAGTGGCTACACCTTC
>-|TRBV11-2|TRBJ2-3|-
CASSPTTATDTQYF
TGTGCCAGCAGCCCCACGACAGCCACAGATACGCAGTATTTT
>-|TRBV7-9|TRBJ2-1|few
CASSLAAEQFF
TGTGCCAGCAGCTTAGCGGCCGAGCAGTTCTTC
>-|TRBV15|TRBJ1-6|-
CATSRDPPLHF
TGTGCCACCAGCAGAGATCCACCCCTCCACTTT
>TRBD1|TRBV9|TRBJ2-5|-
CASSVRQGSEETQYF
TGTGCCAGCAGCGTTCGACAGGGTAGTGAAGAGACCCAGTACTTC
>TRBD2|TRBV27|TRBJ2-5|-
CASSFLAGARETQYF
TGTGCCAGCAGTTTCCTAGCGGGAGCCCGAGAGACCCAGTACTTC
>-|TRBV10-3|TRBJ1-5|-
CAARDGPQPQHF
TGTGCCGCCCGGGACGGCCCTCAGCCCCAGCATTTT